What follows are 31 T cell receptor beta chains derived from one specimen sequenced in a study of blood T cells in healthy people across ages (dated by TCRdb to between 2015 and 2016). The library was built by means of 5' RACE. The second PCR ran for roughly 6 to 11 cycles and used a J-beta primer mix along with a sample-barcoded 5' primer. In TCRdb, the public reads were trimmed at Q25 with fastp and aligned with MiXCR, with productive beta chains retained. Every entry covers one CDR3 protein and lists the most common genes and DNA from its rows. The sample table holds 1.5 million to 2 million distinct CDR3 sequences, of which roughly two fifths were seen once. The leading ten clones occupy more than 20% of the sample. Sequencing was performed on blood. Receptors were obtained from a human donor in good health.

The J gene is TRBJ1-1, the V gene TRBV20-1, with 8 bases matching TRBD1. V lost 1 base, J lost 0 bases, and 10 bases stayed unmatched. The germline V gene encodes CDR1 DFQATT and CDR2 SNEGSKA (reference sequence). The CDR3 has 17 residues. DNA of the CDR3: TGCAGTGCTAGAGTAGTCAGGGGGCCGGGGATGAACACTGAAGCTTTCTTT. Translated, it gives CSARVVRGPGMNTEAFF.

The rearrangement joins TRBV4-3 to TRBJ2-1; D gene ambiguous. The V gene's germline CDR1 is LGHNA and CDR2 YSLEER. The CDR3 runs to 20 residues. V lost 4 bases, J lost 0 bases, and 25 bases lay in between. The CDR3 sequence: CASSRITGPPGQSSYNEQFF. CDR3 nucleotide sequence: TGCGCCAGCAGCCGAATCACCGGGCCCCCAGGTCAAAGCTCCTACAATGAGCAGTTCTTC.

The chain employs TRBV5-1 and TRBJ2-1; D is unresolved. The V gene's germline CDR1 is SGHRS and CDR2 YFSETQ. The length of the CDR3 is 13 residues. V lost 2 bases to trimming and J lost 4 bases, with 7 bases between them. The DNA of the CDR3 is TGCGCCAGCAGCTTTACAACATACAATGAGCAGTTCTTC. Translation gives CASSFTTYNEQFF. The whole variable domain, filled in from reference TRBV5-1 and TRBJ2-1, reads KAGVTQTPRYLIKTRGQQVTLSCSPISGHRSVSWYQQTPGQGLQFLFEYFSETQRNKGNFPGRFSGRQFSNSRSEMNVSTLELGDSALYLCASSFTTYNEQFFGPGTRLTVL.

A remark on this clonotype: A read error is likely, as this CDR3 ends without the conserved phenylalanine or tryptophan. The V gene is TRBV5-1, the J gene TRBJ1-5; D is unclear. Germline V lookup: CDR1 SGHRS, CDR2 YFSETQ. The CDR3 spans 13 residues. The ends were cut back, 4 bases at V and 4 bases at J, with 9 bases in the middle. The CDR3 DNA sequence: TGCGCCAGCAGCCCGGACGGAAATCAGCCCCAGCATTTG. It encodes CASSPDGNQPQHL.

This clonotype was observed a few times. V usage is TRBV7-9 and J usage is TRBJ2-5, with D perhaps TRBD1 or TRBD2 (5 bases each). The CDR3 is made up of 14 amino acids. The V gene's germline CDR1 is SEHNR and CDR2 FQNEAQ (reference sequence). The ends were cut back, 3 bases at V and 1 base at J, with 9 bases in the middle. The CDR3 reads CASSFQGAQETQYF. In nucleotides, the CDR3 is TGTGCCAGCAGCTTCCAGGGAGCCCAAGAGACCCAGTACTTC.

About this clonotype itself: With a much larger clone just one base away, this may be a read error. The chain combines TRBV5-1 with TRBJ2-3; D ambiguous. CDR1 and CDR2 from the germline V gene are SGHRS and YFSETQ. This CDR3 comprises 16 residues. The V gene lost 7 bases and the J gene lost 2 bases, with 20 bases spanning the gap. The CDR3: CASGSSQTLITDTQYF. In DNA, the CDR3 is TGCGCCAGCGGCTCTTCCCAGACCCTAATCACAGATACGCAGTATTTT.

On this clonotype: This may arise from a read error, as a much more abundant clone is one base away. The chain has TRBV29-1 and TRBJ2-3, with TRBD1 identical over 7 bases. Germline CDR1 reads SQVTM; CDR2 reads ANQGSEA. The CDR3 consists of 12 residues. The CDR3 DNA is TGCAGCGTTGACAGGGGGACAGATATGCAGTATTTT. Its protein is CSVDRGTDMQYF.

This chain joins TRBV29-1 and TRBJ1-1; possibly TRBD1 for D (5 bases). The germline V gene encodes CDR1 SQVTM and CDR2 ANQGSEA. The CDR3 has 12 amino acids. The V end lost 5 bases, the J end lost 2 bases, and 9 bases lay between the germline ends. Here the CDR3 reads CSVQQANTEAFF. The CDR3, as DNA: TGCAGCGTTCAACAGGCAAACACTGAAGCTTTCTTT.

The chain couples TRBV5-4 to TRBJ1-3; unclear D gene. Germline lookup yields CDR1 SGHNT and CDR2 YYREEE (reference sequence). The V end lost 0 bases, the J end lost 0 bases, and 7 bases lay between the germline ends. The CDR3 has 15 residues. CDR3 DNA: TGTGCCAGCAGCTTGGCCCTGAGCTCTGGAAACACCATATATTTT. Translation: CASSLALSSGNTIYF.

J is TRBJ2-1 and V is TRBV20-1; D is perhaps TRBD2 (6 bases). CDR1 and CDR2 (germline): DFQATT, SNEGSKA (reference sequence). The CDR3 runs 15 residues. V was shortened by 0 bases and J by 6 bases, with 15 bases between the two germline ends. This chain's CDR3 is CSARDPRGGANEQFF. As DNA, the CDR3 is TGCAGTGCTAGAGATCCCCGGGGAGGTGCCAATGAGCAGTTCTTC.

With regard to this clonotype: A read error may be the cause here, since a much bigger clone is one base away. V usage is TRBV12-3 or TRBV12-4 and J usage is TRBJ1-5; no clear D gene. CDR3 length: 12 amino acids. The CDR3 loop is CAGSLEDQPQHF. The CDR3 nucleotides read TGTGCCGGCAGTTTAGAGGATCAGCCCCAGCATTTT.

J is TRBJ2-1 and V is TRBV4-3; TRBD2 matches 7 bases. CDR3 length equals 18 residues. Germline V gene sequence: CDR1 LGHNA, CDR2 YSLEER. V lost 0 bases to trimming and J lost 0 bases; unmatched junction nucleotides: 8. For the CDR3, the DNA is TGCGCCAGCAGCCAAGAGGTTAAGAGCGGGATCTCCTACAATGAGCAGTTCTTC. The encoded protein is CASSQEVKSGISYNEQFF.

In this sample, this clonotype turned up a few times. A much more abundant neighbour one base away suggests this may be a read error. This rearrangement joins TRBV3-1 to TRBJ2-5; D is perhaps TRBD2 (6 bases). CDR1 and CDR2 (germline): LGHDT, YNNKEL (reference sequence). Trimming shortened V by 2 bases and J by 1 base, and 14 bases separated the two germline ends. CDR3 length equals 16 residues. Here the CDR3 DNA reads TGTGCCAGCAGCCAACCCCTCACGCGGGGCCAAGAGACCCAGTACTTC. Protein: CASSQPLTRGQETQYF.

This chain uses TRBV15 with TRBJ2-5; 8 nucleotides align to TRBD2. The length of the CDR3 is 17 residues. Germline-derived CDR1 and CDR2 are LNHNV and YYDKDF (reference sequence). The junction had 8 bases not matched to a gene; V was cut back by 1 base and J by 1 base. In DNA, the CDR3 is TGTGCCACCAGCAGAGGACCAGCGGGGGTCTCCCAAGAGACCCAGTACTTC. This gives the protein CATSRGPAGVSQETQYF.

The chain uses TRBV29-1 and TRBJ1-2; 8 bases are a match to TRBD1. CDR1 is SQVTM and CDR2 is ANQGSEA in the germline V gene. V trimming: 4 bases; J trimming: 8 bases; junction bases outside the gene matches: 12. The CDR3 has 14 amino acids. The CDR3 nucleotides are TGCAGCGTTGTTGGTCAGGGGGCAAAATGGGGCTACACCTTC. As protein: CSVVGQGAKWGYTF. Full variable domain (missing parts from reference TRBV29-1 and TRBJ1-2): SAVISQKPSRDICQRGTSLTIQCQVDSQVTMMFWYRQQPGQSLTLIATANQGSEATYESGFVIDKFPISRPNLTFSTLTVSNMSPEDSSIYLCSVVGQGAKWGYTFGSGTRLTVV.

This chain connects TRBV7-2 to TRBJ2-7; 7 bases are shared with TRBD2. The CDR3 has 15 amino acids. The V and J ends lost 4 bases and 0 bases, in that order; junction bases with no gene match: 6. Germline V gene sequence: CDR1 SGHTA, CDR2 FQGNSA. The CDR3 loop reads CASSSWPGGSYEQYF. CDR3 bases: TGTGCCAGCAGCTCCTGGCCGGGGGGCTCCTACGAGCAGTACTTC.

This clonotype appeared a few times. The chain combines TRBV28 with TRBJ2-1, with 9 bases aligning to TRBD1. V shed 6 bases and J 5 bases; nucleotides not matched to a gene: 8. The CDR3 is 15 residues long. CDR1 is MDHEN, CDR2 SYDVKM, per germline. For the CDR3, the DNA is TGTGCCAGCAGGGCACAGGGGGCGGAAAACAATGAGCAGTTCTTC. It is translated as CASRAQGAENNEQFF.

The V and J genes are TRBV7-9 and TRBJ2-7; weak D call: TRBD1 (6 bases). Trimming left V 7 bases short and J 2 bases short, with 18 bases between. Germline-derived CDR1 and CDR2 are SEHNR and FQNEAQ (reference sequence). This CDR3 contains 15 residues. The CDR3 here is CASTETSRGTYEQYF. As DNA, the CDR3 is TGTGCCAGCACCGAAACCTCCAGGGGTACCTACGAGCAGTACTTC.

The chain uses TRBV10-3 and TRBJ1-1; D is unresolved. This CDR3 is 14 amino acids long. The germline gives CDR1 ENHRY, CDR2 SYGVKD. Trimming took 0 bases from V and 0 from J, leaving 5 bases between them. The DNA of the CDR3 is TGTGCCATCAGTGAGTCAGTCATGAACACTGAAGCTTTCTTT. It specifies CAISESVMNTEAFF.

This clonotype was counted only a few times. The DNA of the CDR3 is TGTGCCACCAGTAGCTGGACTAGCGGGGGGCCCAACTACAATGAGCAGTTCTTC. Translated, it gives CATSSWTSGGPNYNEQFF. The chain couples TRBV24-1 to TRBJ2-1, with TRBD2 matching over 14 bases. V lost 6 bases and J lost 3; bases outside the gene matches: 9. The CDR3 spans 18 residues. The germline CDR1 and CDR2 sequences are KGHDR and SFDVKD.

Notes on this clonotype: One end of the junction fails to match germline, which may point to a read error. V usage is TRBV7-2 and J usage is TRBJ2-3; D unresolved. The CDR3 totals 14 residues. The germline CDR1 and CDR2 sequences are SGHTA and FQGNSA. The chain's CDR3 is CANSPPVETDTQYF. CDR3 nucleotides: TGTGCCAACAGCCCACCCGTAGAGACAGATACGCAGTATTTT.

The chain recombines TRBV11-2 with TRBJ1-2; D is possibly TRBD1 (6 bases). Germline V gene lookup returns CDR1 SGHAT and CDR2 FQNNGV. The CDR3 covers 15 residues. V was shortened by 5 bases and J by 4 bases, with 17 bases between the two germline ends. CDR3 loop: CASSEGSGAGYGYTF. CDR3 nucleotides: TGTGCCAGCAGCGAGGGCTCAGGGGCAGGCTATGGCTACACCTTC.

This chain links TRBV4-1 with TRBJ2-1, with TRBD2 identical over 11 bases. The CDR3 loop spans 17 amino acids. Trimming cost V 2 bases and J 5 bases; bases outside gene matches: 8. Looked up from germline, CDR1 is MGHRA and CDR2 is YSYEKL. CDR3 in DNA: TGCGCCAGCAGCCAAACCCGGGGGGGACTAGCGGACAATGAGCAGTTCTTC. It specifies CASSQTRGGLADNEQFF.

A few counts support this clonotype. This chain links TRBV20-1 with TRBJ1-2; D may be TRBD1 (6 bases). Germline V gene lookup returns CDR1 DFQATT and CDR2 SNEGSKA (reference sequence). The V end lost 0 bases, the J end lost 2 bases, and 13 bases lay between the germline ends. The CDR3 extends over 15 amino acids. CDR3 loop: CSARDPTGTNYGYTF. In DNA, the CDR3 is TGCAGTGCTAGAGATCCCACAGGGACGAACTATGGCTACACCTTC.

The chain employs TRBV7-2 and TRBJ2-7, with TRBD1 matching 7 bases. V shed 4 bases and J 2 bases; nucleotides not matched to a gene: 5. CDR1 is SGHTA, CDR2 FQGNSA, per germline. This CDR3 region has 14 residues. CDR3 residues: CASSSLDRTYEQYF. The CDR3 DNA reads TGTGCCAGCAGCTCCTTGGACAGGACCTACGAGCAGTACTTC.

For this clonotype: An end of the junction does not agree with germline; a read error may underlie this. The rearrangement joins TRBV7-2 to TRBJ2-7; 7 bases match TRBD1. The CDR3 has 16 amino acids. CDR1 and CDR2 (germline): SGHTA, FQGNSA. CDR3 in amino acids: CAGSLGIGRGSYEQYF. CDR3 DNA sequence: TGTGCCGGCAGCTTAGGGATTGGCAGGGGGTCCTACGAGCAGTACTTC. Supplemented by reference TRBV7-2 and TRBJ2-7, the full variable domain reads GAGVSQSPSNKVTEKGKDVELRCDPISGHTALYWYRQSLGQGLEFLIYFQGNSAPDKSGLPSDRFSAERTGGSVSTLTIQRTQQEDSAVYLCAGSLGIGRGSYEQYFGPGTRLTVT.

CDR3 loop: CASSPTGGASGYTF. The CDR3 nucleotides read TGTGCCAGCAGCCCCACAGGGGGCGCGAGTGGCTACACCTTC. V gene TRBV7-2 combines with J gene TRBJ1-2, with 9 nucleotides matching TRBD1. V lost 5 bases, J lost 7 bases, and 8 bases stayed unmatched. The germline V gene has CDR1 SGHTA and CDR2 FQGNSA. CDR3 length: 14 residues.

The gene calls are TRBV6-5 and TRBJ2-1; 7 bases are shared with TRBD2. After removal of 2 bases from V and 4 bases from J, the junction contained 5 bases not matched to a gene. This CDR3 is 15 amino acids long. The germline V gene has CDR1 MNHEY and CDR2 SVGAGI. The CDR3 nucleotides are TGTGCCAGCAGTTACATGGGGGGGGTATACAATGAGCAGTTCTTC. This codes for CASSYMGGVYNEQFF.

This clonotype was detected only a few times. The rearrangement links TRBV27 to TRBJ2-1; TRBD1 agrees at 7 bases. Trimming at V came to 2 bases and at J to 4 bases, leaving 5 bases not matched to a gene. The germline CDR1 and CDR2 sequences are MNHEY and SMNVEV (reference sequence). This CDR3 region has 15 residues. Here the CDR3 reads CASSLEGARYNEQFF. The CDR3 region has the DNA TGTGCCAGCAGTTTAGAGGGGGCGCGTTACAATGAGCAGTTCTTC.

This clonotype was detected a few times. This chain uses TRBV30 with TRBJ1-2; no reliable D call. Germline CDR1 GTSNPN, CDR2 SVGIG (reference sequence). Between the trimmed V and J ends, which lost 6 bases and 9 bases, there was a span of 14 bases. The CDR3 sequence is 11 residues long. As DNA, the CDR3 is TGTGCCTGCGTCAGAGTTTATAGCTACACCTTC. Translated, it gives CACVRVYSYTF.

The chain employs TRBV28 and TRBJ1-5; TRBD1 matches at 8 bases. There are 15 residues in the CDR3. V shed 5 bases and J 2 bases; nucleotides not matched to a gene: 5. Germline loops: CDR1 MDHEN, CDR2 SYDVKM. CDR3 in DNA: TGTGCCAGCAGTATACAGGGGGTGGGCAATCAGCCCCAGCATTTT. Amino acid sequence: CASSIQGVGNQPQHF.